This T cell receptor beta chain was identified in a study of blood T cell repertoires in COVID-19. Study as a whole: Acute and convalescent COVID-19 specimens originated in the United States, Italy and Spain.

Some clones are missing from TCRdb's copy, which holds only in-frame ones; the method was immunoSEQ multiplex PCR. The sample has a few hundred thousand clones, roughly 80% seen once. Germline V gene sequence: CDR1 DFQATT, CDR2 SNEGSKA (reference sequence). Trimming shortened V by 3 bases and J by 5 bases, and 16 bases separated the two germline ends. This CDR3 comprises 14 residues. The sample consisted of peripheral blood. The TCR originated in a woman aged 55 to 70 with acute or convalescent COVID-19. V gene TRBV20-1 combines with J gene TRBJ1-2, with D perhaps matching TRBD1 (5 bases). CDR3 amino acids: CSASQPGLRYGYTF. The CDR3 bases are TGCAGTGCTAGTCAACCGGGACTTAGGTATGGCTACACCTTC.